This T cell receptor (beta chain) was captured by sequencing in a study of response to subunit inactivated influenza vaccine. The CDR3 has 13 residues. Germline values: CDR1 DFQATT, CDR2 SNEGSKA (reference sequence). V was clipped by 6 bases and J by 3 bases, with 14 bases between them. TCRdb analysed the RT-PCR reads with MiXCR anew, one entry per CDR3 protein. In the table there are some 540,000 distinct CDR3 sequences, roughly 23% of which are singletons. These data also formed part of another study, on T cells expressing NK-cell markers. That source reports: With UMIs, 5'RACE template switching was used to make TCR beta cDNA. The sorts in several experiments were restricted to alpha-beta TCR T cells by an anti-gamma-delta TCR antibody.

The rearrangement joins TRBV20-1 to TRBJ1-1; D remains ambiguous. Specimen: CD4+ T cells sorted from PBMCs, collected 11 to 12 days after vaccination. The sequence derives from a man over 45 who received an inactivated influenza vaccine. CDR3 coding DNA: TGCAGTGCGAACCGGGCCTGGGACACTGAAGCTTTCTTT. Its translation is CSANRAWDTEAFF.